This T cell receptor beta chain stems from a study of control samples from healthy donors and cancer patients. Profiled with immunoSEQ multiplex PCR; TCRdb holds only in-frame clones, not every one. The sample has 100,000 to 150,000 clones, 92% seen once. This receptor was identified in a woman aged 45-60 years in good health. Sequenced sample: blood.

CDR3 residues: CASSQEVGGRSAPLHF. CDR3 DNA sequence: TGCGCCAGCAGCCAAGAAGTTGGGGGGCGGAGTGCACCCCTCCACTTT. The V call is TRBV4-1, the J call TRBJ1-6, with D tentatively TRBD1 (6 bases). Germline V lookup: CDR1 MGHRA, CDR2 YSYEKL. With 0 bases removed from V and 11 bases from J, the gap between germline ends came to 17 bases. The CDR3 is made up of 16 amino acids.